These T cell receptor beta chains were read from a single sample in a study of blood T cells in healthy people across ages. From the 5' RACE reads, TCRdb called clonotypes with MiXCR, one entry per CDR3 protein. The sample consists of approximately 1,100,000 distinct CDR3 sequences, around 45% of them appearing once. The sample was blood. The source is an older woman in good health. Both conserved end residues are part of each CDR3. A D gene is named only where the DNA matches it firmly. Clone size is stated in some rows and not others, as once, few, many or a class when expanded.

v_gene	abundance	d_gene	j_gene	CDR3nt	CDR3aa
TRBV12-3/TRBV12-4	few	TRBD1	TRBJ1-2	TGTGCCAGCAGTACCGACAGGGTGGACTATGGCTACACCTTC	CASSTDRVDYGYTF
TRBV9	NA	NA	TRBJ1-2	TGTGCCAGCAGCGCATACAGGGATGGCTACACCTTC	CASSAYRDGYTF
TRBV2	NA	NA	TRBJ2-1	TGTGCCAGCATTGAAGGGGGTCGTGAGCAGTTCTTC	CASIEGGREQFF
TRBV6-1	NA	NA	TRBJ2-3	TGTGCCAGCAGTGTTAGCTCCCCGGATACGCAGTATTTT	CASSVSSPDTQYF
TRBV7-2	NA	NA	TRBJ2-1	TGTGCCAGCAGCTTATCCCGACAGCAACAGCAGTTCTTC	CASSLSRQQQQFF
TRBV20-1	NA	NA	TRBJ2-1	TGCAGTACAACAGGGACTGCCTCCTACAATGAGCAGTTCTTC	CSTTGTASYNEQFF
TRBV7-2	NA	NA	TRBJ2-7	TGTGCCAGCAGCTTAGTGGGTGGGGGAGGCTACGAGCAGTACTTC	CASSLVGGGGYEQYF
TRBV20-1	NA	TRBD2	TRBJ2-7	TGCAGTGCTAGAGCCCCGGGACTAGTCGTCTACGAGCAGTACTTC	CSARAPGLVVYEQYF
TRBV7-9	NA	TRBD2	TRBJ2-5	TGTGCCAGCAGCTCACGACTAGCGGCGGAGACCCAGTACTTC	CASSSRLAAETQYF
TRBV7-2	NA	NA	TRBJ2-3	TGTGCCAGCAGCTTAGCGGCAGCCTCTAGCACAGATACGCAGTATTTT	CASSLAAASSTDTQYF
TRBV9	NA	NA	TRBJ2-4	TGTGCCAGCAGCGTCTCCACCGGGACGATAGCCAAAAACATTCAGTACTTC	CASSVSTGTIAKNIQYF
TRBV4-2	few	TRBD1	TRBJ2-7	TGTGCCAGCAGCCAGATGACAGGGGGACTCTACGAGCAGTACTTC	CASSQMTGGLYEQYF
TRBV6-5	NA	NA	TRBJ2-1	TGTGCCAGCAGCCCCACAATGGGCTCCGACAATGAGCAGTTCTTC	CASSPTMGSDNEQFF
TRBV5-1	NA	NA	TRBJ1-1	TGCGCCAGCACCCTGAATTTGAACACTGAAGCTTTCTTT	CASTLNLNTEAFF
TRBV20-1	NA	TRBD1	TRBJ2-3	TGCAGTGTCGGACAGGGGGCCACAGATACGCAGTATTTT	CSVGQGATDTQYF
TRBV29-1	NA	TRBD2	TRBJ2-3	TGCAGCGCCCAGACTAGCGTGGGGCAGTATTTT	CSAQTSVGQYF
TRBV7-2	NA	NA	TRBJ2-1	TGTGCCAGCAGCTCCCCGACTAGTATTTCCTACAATGAGCAGTTCTTC	CASSSPTSISYNEQFF
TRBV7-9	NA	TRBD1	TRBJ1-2	TGTGCCAGCAGCTACTTGACTGACAGGGGGAGGGCTGGCTACACCTTC	CASSYLTDRGRAGYTF
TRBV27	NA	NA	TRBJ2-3	TGTGCCAGCGGCCGCTGGCGGGAAGGCACAGATACGCAGTATTTT	CASGRWREGTDTQYF
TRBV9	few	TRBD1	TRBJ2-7	TGTGCCAGCAGCGGGACAGGGTCGGGATCCTACGAGCAGTACTTC	CASSGTGSGSYEQYF
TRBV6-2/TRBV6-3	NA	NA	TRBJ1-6	TGTACCAGCAGTTACTCGGCGTGGAAGGGCGTTAAATCACCCCTCCACTTT	CTSSYSAWKGVKSPLHF
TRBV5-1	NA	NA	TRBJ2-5	TGCGCCAGCAGCTTGGGGGACCCCTGGGAGACCCAGTACTTC	CASSLGDPWETQYF
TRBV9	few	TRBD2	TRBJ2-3	TGTGCCAGCAGCAAGATGGGACTAGCTATTGCAGATACGCAGTATTTT	CASSKMGLAIADTQYF
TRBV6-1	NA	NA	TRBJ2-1	TGTGCCAGACTCTGGTGGACATGTGGGGACTCTGCCAATGAGCGGTTCTTC	CARLWWTCGDSANERFF
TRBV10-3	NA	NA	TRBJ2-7	TGTGTCCTGAGCCGGGAAGAGTACGAGCAGTACTTC	CVLSREEYEQYF
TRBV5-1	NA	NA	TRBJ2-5	TGCGCCAGCAGCCCTAGGACCCTGGGTGAGCAGTACTTC	CASSPRTLGEQYF
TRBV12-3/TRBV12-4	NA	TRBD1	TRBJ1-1	TGTGCCAGCAGTCCCCAAGGGGGACAGGGCACTGAAGCTTTCTTT	CASSPQGGQGTEAFF
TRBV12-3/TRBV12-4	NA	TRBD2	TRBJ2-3	TGTGCCAGCAGTCCCCGCGGACTAGCGGGAGCAGGTACGCAGTATTTT	CASSPRGLAGAGTQYF
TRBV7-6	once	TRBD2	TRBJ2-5	TGTGCCAGCAGCTGGCTAGCGGGCAGAGAGACCCAGTACTTC	CASSWLAGRETQYF
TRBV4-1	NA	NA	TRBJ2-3	TGCGCCAGCAGCACGGAGGGCACAGATACGCAGTATTTT	CASSTEGTDTQYF
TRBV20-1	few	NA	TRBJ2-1	TGCAGTGCTTTGGACTACAATGAGCAGTTCTTC	CSALDYNEQFF
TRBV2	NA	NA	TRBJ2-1	TGTGCCAGCAAAATACGGGCGATAGAAAACAATGAGCAGTTCTTC	CASKIRAIENNEQFF
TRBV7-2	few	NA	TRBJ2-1	TGTGCCAGCAGCTTAGGGCCCTGGACGAATGAGCAGTTCTTC	CASSLGPWTNEQFF
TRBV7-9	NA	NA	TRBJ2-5	TGTGCCAGCAGCTCCCACCGGGACTTAGAAGAGACCCAGTACTTC	CASSSHRDLEETQYF
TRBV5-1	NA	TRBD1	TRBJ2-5	TGCGCCAGCAGCTTGTTTGGCGGGACAGGGTTAACAAAGACCCAGTACTTC	CASSLFGGTGLTKTQYF
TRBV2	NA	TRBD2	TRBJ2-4	TGTGCCAGCAGTACGGGAGGGGGGCTAGCCAAAAACATTCAGTACTTC	CASSTGGGLAKNIQYF
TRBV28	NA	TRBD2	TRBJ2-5	TGTGCCAGCAGCAGCAGTGGGGGGGGAGGAGAGACCCAGTACTTC	CASSSSGGGGETQYF
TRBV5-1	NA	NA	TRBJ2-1	TGCGCCAGCAGCGGAGGGTTGGGGCCGATCTACAATGAGCAGTTCTTC	CASSGGLGPIYNEQFF
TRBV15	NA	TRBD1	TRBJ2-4	TGTGCCACCAGCAGAGGCGGACAGGGTGAGAGCATTCAGTACTTC	CATSRGGQGESIQYF
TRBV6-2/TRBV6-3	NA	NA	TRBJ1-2	TGTGCCAGCAGGGGGGCAAACTATGGCTACACCTTC	CASRGANYGYTF
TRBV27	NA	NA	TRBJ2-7	TGTGCCAGCAGTTTAAGTGTTGGTAATGAGCAGTACTTC	CASSLSVGNEQYF
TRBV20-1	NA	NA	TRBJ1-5	TGCAGTGCTCCGGGGACACTGAATCAGCCCCAGCATTTT	CSAPGTLNQPQHF
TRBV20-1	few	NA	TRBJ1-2	TGCAGTGCTAGATTTTTCCGCAACTATGGCTACACCTTC	CSARFFRNYGYTF
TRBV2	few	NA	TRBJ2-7	TGTGCCAGCAGGTTGACCGGGACCTCCTACGAGCAGTACTTC	CASRLTGTSYEQYF
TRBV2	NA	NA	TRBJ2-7	TGTGCCAGCAGTCCTCTATTTACAGAGCAGTACTTC	CASSPLFTEQYF
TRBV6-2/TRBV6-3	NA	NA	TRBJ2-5	TGTGCCAGCCGGCACCCGGCGGGCCAAGAGACCCAGTACTTC	CASRHPAGQETQYF
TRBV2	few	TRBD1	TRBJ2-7	TGTGCCAGCAGTAATCGGGTTGGACAGGGGAGCACCTACGAGCAGTACTTC	CASSNRVGQGSTYEQYF
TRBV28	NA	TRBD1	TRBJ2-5	TGTGCCAGCAGTCCCACAGGGGGCGCGGGGAGAGAGACCCAGTACTTC	CASSPTGGAGRETQYF